The next 16 T cell receptor beta chains were all read from a single sample in a study of blood T cells in healthy people across ages. Through a sample-barcoded 5' primer and a J-beta primer mix, a second PCR was run for roughly 6 to 12 cycles. TCRdb analysed the 5' RACE reads with MiXCR anew, one entry per CDR3 protein. The sample records 1.5 million to 2 million distinct CDR3 sequences, about 50% being singletons. The specimen was blood. Receptors were obtained from a woman aged 40 to 50 in good health.

V gene TRBV28 combines with J gene TRBJ2-1; 8 nucleotides match TRBD1. Unmatched junction bases numbered 11, after V lost 5 bases and J lost 11 bases. Germline V gene sequence: CDR1 MDHEN, CDR2 SYDVKM. This CDR3 has 14 amino acids. The CDR3 here is CASSPQGTGSKQFF. In nucleotides, the CDR3 is TGTGCCAGCAGTCCCCAGGGGACAGGAAGCAAGCAGTTCTTC.

The chain links TRBV11-2 to TRBJ2-1; 9 nucleotides line up with TRBD2. Losses at the gene ends were 1 base for V and 9 bases for J; bases not matched to a gene: 7. The CDR3 has 15 amino acids. Germline-derived CDR1 and CDR2 are SGHAT and FQNNGV. The CDR3 sequence: CASSLVGGGAGEQFF. CDR3 coding DNA: TGTGCCAGCAGCTTAGTGGGCGGGGGGGCCGGTGAGCAGTTCTTC.

V and J are TRBV6-5 and TRBJ2-1; D remains ambiguous. The germline CDR1 and CDR2 sequences are MNHEY and SVGAGI. The CDR3 has 16 residues. Trimming shortened V by 7 bases and J by 0 bases, and 16 bases separated the two germline ends. The CDR3 reads CASNSLLTNSYNEQFF. The CDR3 DNA reads as TGTGCCAGCAACTCTCTCCTTACAAACTCCTACAATGAGCAGTTCTTC.

The CDR3 DNA reads as TGTGCCAGCAGTTACGGGACAAGAGATGAAAAACTGTTTTTT. As protein: CASSYGTRDEKLFF. The rearrangement uses TRBV6-2 or TRBV6-3 and TRBJ1-4; D is possibly TRBD1 (6 bases). V dropped 2 bases and J dropped 6 bases, with 10 bases sitting between them. This CDR3 comprises 14 residues. Germline values: CDR1 MNHEY, CDR2 SVGEGT.

The chain combines TRBV6-1 with TRBJ2-3, with TRBD2 identical over 14 bases. The CDR3 sequence is 17 residues long. CDR1 is MNHNS, CDR2 SASEGT, per germline. V lost 8 bases, J lost 3 bases, and 10 bases stayed unmatched. CDR3 sequence: CASGGLAGGLVTDTQYF. CDR3 DNA: TGTGCCAGCGGAGGACTAGCGGGGGGCCTGGTAACAGATACGCAGTATTTT.

The V and J genes are TRBV20-1 and TRBJ2-4; 9 bases match TRBD2. The J call may be wrong; the DNA end is better matched by TRBJ2-7. Germline V gene sequence: CDR1 DFQATT, CDR2 SNEGSKA (reference sequence). CDR3 length: 13 amino acids. DNA for the CDR3: TGCAGTGCCCATAGCGGGAGATCGGACGAGCAGTACTTC. This translates into CSAHSGRSDEQYF.

The chain links TRBV27 to TRBJ2-1, with D perhaps given as TRBD1 or TRBD2 (5 bases each). Germline V gene lookup returns CDR1 MNHEY and CDR2 SMNVEV (reference sequence). V was pared by 7 bases and J by 9 bases, with 22 bases between. There are 15 residues in the CDR3. CDR3 bases: TGTGCCAGCACCTCTCCGGACTCCCACGGGGCTGAGCAGTTCTTC. It specifies CASTSPDSHGAEQFF.

This chain uses TRBV24-1 with TRBJ2-1; no clear D gene. This CDR3 has 16 amino acids. The V gene lost 3 bases and the J gene lost 0 bases, with 11 bases spanning the gap. Germline V gene data show CDR1 as KGHDR and CDR2 as SFDVKD. The CDR3 region has the DNA TGTGCCACCAGTGATCTAGGGCCGAGCTCCTACAATGAGCAGTTCTTC. It codes for CATSDLGPSSYNEQFF.

The chain recombines TRBV5-1 with TRBJ2-3; D call uncertain. V was cut by 6 bases and J by 4 bases, with 12 bases left in between. CDR3 length: 13 amino acids. CDR1 SGHRS and CDR2 YFSETQ come from the germline V gene. Written as DNA, the CDR3 is TGCGCCAGCATTGGTTCCCTTTCAGATACGCAGTATTTT. Protein sequence: CASIGSLSDTQYF. Complete variable domain (other parts from reference TRBV5-1 and TRBJ2-3): KAGVTQTPRYLIKTRGQQVTLSCSPISGHRSVSWYQQTPGQGLQFLFEYFSETQRNKGNFPGRFSGRQFSNSRSEMNVSTLELGDSALYLCASIGSLSDTQYFGPGTRLTVL.

This chain connects TRBV20-1 to TRBJ2-5, with a weak D call TRBD1 (5 bases). CDR1 is DFQATT, CDR2 SNEGSKA, per germline (reference sequence). The CDR3 covers 17 residues. V shed 3 bases and J shed 2 bases, with 22 bases lying between them. The CDR3 coding sequence is TGCAGTGCTAGTAAGACCTCGGACACAACCATTCAAGAGACCCAGTACTTC. The encoded protein is CSASKTSDTTIQETQYF.

This clonotype was seen only a few times. The V gene is TRBV7-9, the J gene TRBJ2-4, with D possibly TRBD1 on 5 matching bases. Gene TRBJ2-7 matches the end of the DNA better, so the J call may be wrong. In germline, CDR1 is SEHNR, CDR2 FQNEAQ (reference sequence). The CDR3 consists of 12 residues. The CDR3 coding sequence is TGTGCCAGCAGCTTCCAGGGTCCCGAGCAGTACTTC. It specifies CASSFQGPEQYF.

The chain uses TRBV6-5 and TRBJ2-1; 8 nucleotides align to TRBD2. CDR1 and CDR2 from the germline V gene are MNHEY and SVGAGI. The junction had 4 bases not matched to a gene; V was cut back by 6 bases and J by 3 bases. The CDR3 totals 14 residues. The CDR3 loop is CASRLSGGYNEQFF. CDR3 nucleotide sequence: TGTGCCAGCAGACTAAGCGGGGGCTACAATGAGCAGTTCTTC.

A few counts support this clonotype. The V and J genes are TRBV27 and TRBJ2-7; 8 nucleotides agree with TRBD1. The germline V gene has CDR1 MNHEY and CDR2 SMNVEV (reference sequence). This CDR3 has 16 amino acids. V dropped 3 bases and J dropped 3; count of bases not matched to a gene: 10. Here the CDR3 DNA reads TGTGCCAGCAGTTTGGGGCTGGACAGGGAAGACTACGAGCAGTACTTC. Translation: CASSLGLDREDYEQYF.

The chain recombines TRBV3-1 with TRBJ2-3; no firm D call. The CDR3 length is 17 residues. Germline V gives CDR1 LGHDT, CDR2 YNNKEL (reference sequence). Deletions cut 3 bases from V and 2 bases from J, with 18 bases between. The chain's CDR3 is CASSHPGGAPFTDTQYF. The CDR3 DNA is TGTGCCAGCAGCCATCCCGGTGGCGCACCATTCACAGATACGCAGTATTTT.

This sequence joins TRBV2 and TRBJ2-5; TRBD2 agrees at 10 bases. Germline assignment: CDR1 SNHLY and CDR2 FYNNEI. The CDR3 contains 15 residues. Germline trimming cut 6 bases from V and 2 bases from J; bases unmatched to any gene: 6. The CDR3 region is CASRGATSGQETQYF. CDR3 in DNA: TGTGCCAGCAGGGGCGCGACTAGCGGGCAAGAGACCCAGTACTTC.

Of note for this clonotype: Compared with germline, one end of the junction differs, possibly owing to a read error. This rearrangement joins TRBV2 to TRBJ2-5; a possible D gene is TRBD1 (7 bases). CDR3 length: 15 amino acids. Germline V gene lookup returns CDR1 SNHLY and CDR2 FYNNEI. CDR3 amino acids: CASSARLGGQGTQYF. The CDR3, as DNA: TGTGCCAGCAGTGCCAGACTAGGGGGCCAAGGGACCCAGTACTTC. Based on the CDR3 plus reference TRBV2 and TRBJ2-5, the full variable domain is EPEVTQTPSHQVTQMGQEVILRCVPISNHLYFYWYRQILGQKVEFLVSFYNNEISEKSEIFDDQFSVERPDGSNFTLKIRSTKLEDSAMYFCASSARLGGQGTQYFGPGTRLLVL.